Presented here are 12 T cell receptor beta chains from one specimen sequenced in a study of response to subunit inactivated influenza vaccine (dated by TCRdb to 2017 to 2018). Libraries were made using RT-PCR. The sample was run on an Illumina HiSeq 2500. Using fastp at Q25 and MiXCR, TCRdb reprocessed the public reads and kept productive beta chains. CDR3 protein sequences are deduplicated, and each keeps its most common genes and DNA. The sample yields a few hundred thousand distinct CDR3 sequences; 21% were counted once. The top ten clonotypes cover 9.5% to 13% of the sample. The sequenced sample was PBMCs from blood, obtained about 20 months after vaccination. All receptors derive from a man between 50 and 70 years old who received an inactivated influenza vaccine. Donor details come from another sample of the same person, matched by shared clones.

This clonotype was counted between two and nine times. The chain combines TRBV5-1 with TRBJ1-2, with TRBD1 identical over 7 bases. V shed 5 bases, J shed 1 base, and the junction held 8 bases outside the gene matches. The CDR3 length is 15 residues. Germline values: CDR1 SGHRS, CDR2 YFSETQ. For the CDR3, the DNA is TGCGCCAGCAGAGAGGGACAGCCTATTAACTATGGCTACACCTTC. Its translation is CASREGQPINYGYTF.

The chain uses TRBV27 and TRBJ2-7; the D gene could be TRBD1 or TRBD2 (5 bases each). Trimming took 5 bases from V and 5 from J, leaving 16 bases between them. The CDR3 extends over 14 amino acids. In germline, CDR1 is MNHEY, CDR2 SMNVEV (reference sequence). The CDR3 sequence is CASSEGAQGHEQYF. The DNA for the CDR3 is TGTGCCAGCAGTGAGGGCGCCCAGGGCCACGAGCAGTACTTC.

Notes on this clonotype: This could be a read error, since a much larger clone is one nucleotide away. The V gene is TRBV19, the J gene TRBJ1-6; 9 bases are a match to TRBD1. The CDR3 extends over 14 amino acids. CDR1 is LNHDA, CDR2 SQIVND, per germline (reference sequence). The CDR3 here is CASSLDRGDSLLHF. The CDR3 nucleotides are TGTGCCAGTAGTCTTGACAGGGGGGATTCACTCCTCCACTTT. The full variable domain, its missing parts supplied by reference TRBV19 and TRBJ1-6, is DGGITQSPKYLFRKEGQNVTLSCEQNLNHDAMYWYRQDPGQGLRLIYYSQIVNDFQKGDIAEGYSVSREKKESFPLTVTSAQKNPTAFYLCASSLDRGDSLLHFGNGTRLTVT.

V usage is TRBV20-1 and J usage is TRBJ1-2; tentatively, D is TRBD1 (6 bases). The CDR3 runs 15 residues. Germline CDR1 is DFQATT and CDR2 is SNEGSKA (reference sequence). Trimming shortened V by 0 bases and J by 6 bases, and 17 bases separated the two germline ends. The CDR3 loop reads CSARDSGAPANGYTF. The CDR3 DNA follows: TGCAGTGCTAGAGATTCAGGGGCCCCGGCCAATGGCTACACCTTC.

The V call is TRBV10-3, the J call TRBJ1-5; D may be TRBD1 (5 bases). CDR3 length: 15 amino acids. Germline CDR1 and CDR2: ENHRY and SYGVKD. Trimming took off 7 bases at V and 0 bases at J, with 13 bases between the two ends. The CDR3 sequence: CAIKRDGYSNQPQHF. CDR3 sequence (DNA): TGTGCCATCAAACGGGACGGATATAGCAATCAGCCCCAGCATTTT.

The CDR3 DNA is TGTGCCAGCACCTTCCCTCCTGATACGCAGTATTTT. This gives the protein CASTFPPDTQYF. The gene calls are TRBV21-1 and TRBJ2-3; TRBD2 is the table's D call and was not checked against the DNA. TRBV21-1 is a recognized pseudogene. The CDR3 has 12 residues.

In its sample, this clonotype was seen a few times. The chain has TRBV19 and TRBJ1-1; D is unresolved. The CDR3 is 13 residues long. Trimming took 4 bases from V and 2 from J, leaving 8 bases between them. CDR1 is LNHDA and CDR2 is SQIVND in the germline V gene (reference sequence). In DNA form, the CDR3 reads TGTGCCAGTAGTACGGCGGGTAACACTGAAGCTTTCTTT. Protein: CASSTAGNTEAFF.

This clonotype was picked up a small number of times. The chain joins TRBV6-2 or TRBV6-3 to TRBJ2-5; D remains unclear. The V and J ends lost 6 bases and 5 bases respectively, with 10 bases between them. The germline V gene has CDR1 MNHEY and CDR2 SVGEGT. CDR3 length equals 12 residues. CDR3 residues: CASSPVDETQYF. CDR3 in DNA: TGTGCCAGCAGCCCCGTGGACGAGACCCAGTACTTC.

This chain links TRBV7-9 with TRBJ1-1, with 9 bases fitting TRBD1. Looked up from germline, CDR1 is SEHNR and CDR2 is FQNEAQ (reference sequence). The CDR3 covers 14 residues. The junction had 2 bases not matched to a gene; V was cut back by 1 base and J by 5 bases. The CDR3 DNA follows: TGTGCCAGCAGCTTAGAGGGGACAGGGACTGAAGCTTTCTTT. It is translated as CASSLEGTGTEAFF.

The V gene is TRBV6-1, the J gene TRBJ2-3, with 8 positions matching TRBD1. From germline, CDR1 is MNHNS and CDR2 SASEGT. V dropped 0 bases and J dropped 1; count of bases not matched to a gene: 0. The CDR3 extends over 15 amino acids. CDR3 nucleotide sequence: TGTGCCAGCAGTGAAGCGGACAGGGGCACAGATACGCAGTATTTT. The encoded protein is CASSEADRGTDTQYF.

The chain has TRBV6-2 or TRBV6-3 and TRBJ1-5; tentative D call: TRBD1 (5 bases). CDR1 and CDR2 from the germline V gene are MNHEY and SVGEGT. CDR3 length equals 16 residues. Trimming left V 2 bases short and J 1 base short, with 12 bases between. CDR3 nucleotide sequence: TGTGCCAGCAGTTACCCGCCGGGGCAGAGCAATCAGCCCCAGCATTTT. Protein product: CASSYPPGQSNQPQHF.

This clonotype came up a few times. J is TRBJ1-1 and V is TRBV4-3; D remains unclear. The CDR3 runs 15 residues. Between the trimmed V and J ends, which lost 0 bases and 3 bases, there was a span of 11 bases. Germline CDR1 reads LGHNA; CDR2 reads YSLEER. As DNA, the CDR3 is TGCGCCAGCAGCCAAGATGAGGGTCGGGACACTGAAGCTTTCTTT. It yields the protein CASSQDEGRDTEAFF.